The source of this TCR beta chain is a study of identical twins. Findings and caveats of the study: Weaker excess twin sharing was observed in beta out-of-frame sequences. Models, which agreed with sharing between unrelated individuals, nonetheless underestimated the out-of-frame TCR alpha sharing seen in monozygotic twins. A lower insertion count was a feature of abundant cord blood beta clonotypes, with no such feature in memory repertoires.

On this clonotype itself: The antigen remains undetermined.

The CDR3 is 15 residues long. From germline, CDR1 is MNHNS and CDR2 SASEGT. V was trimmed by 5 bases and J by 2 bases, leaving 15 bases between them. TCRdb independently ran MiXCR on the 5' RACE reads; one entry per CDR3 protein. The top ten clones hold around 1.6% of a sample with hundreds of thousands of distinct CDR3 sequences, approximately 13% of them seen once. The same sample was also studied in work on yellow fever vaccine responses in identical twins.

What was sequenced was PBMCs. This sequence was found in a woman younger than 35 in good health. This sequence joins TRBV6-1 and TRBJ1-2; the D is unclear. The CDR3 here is CASSQGLSKNYGYTF. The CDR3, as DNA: TGTGCCAGCAGTCAAGGCCTATCCAAGAACTATGGCTACACCTTC.